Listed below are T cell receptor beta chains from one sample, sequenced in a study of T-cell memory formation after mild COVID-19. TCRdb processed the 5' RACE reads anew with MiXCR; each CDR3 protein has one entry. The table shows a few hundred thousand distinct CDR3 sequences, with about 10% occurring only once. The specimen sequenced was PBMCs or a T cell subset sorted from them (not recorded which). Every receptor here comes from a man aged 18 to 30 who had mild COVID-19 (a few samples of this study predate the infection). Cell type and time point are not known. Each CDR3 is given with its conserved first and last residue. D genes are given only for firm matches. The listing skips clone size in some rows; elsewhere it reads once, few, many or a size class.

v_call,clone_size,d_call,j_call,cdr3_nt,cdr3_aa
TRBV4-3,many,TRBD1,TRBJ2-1,TGCGCCAGCAGCCAAGATGACAGGGGCCACAATGAGCAGTTCTTC,CASSQDDRGHNEQFF
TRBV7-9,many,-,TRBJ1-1,TGTGCCAGCAGCCTCTTGATGAACACTGAAGCTTTCTTT,CASSLLMNTEAFF
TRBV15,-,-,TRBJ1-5,TGTGCCACCAGCAGAGACGACAGGATGTATAGCAATCAGCCCCAGCATTTT,CATSRDDRMYSNQPQHF
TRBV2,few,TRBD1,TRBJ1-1,TGTGCCAGCAGTTTATACAGGGGGCTTGTCACTGAAGCTTTCTTT,CASSLYRGLVTEAFF
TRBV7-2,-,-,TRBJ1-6,TGTGCCAGCAGCCCCGGGACTTCACCCCTCCACTTT,CASSPGTSPLHF
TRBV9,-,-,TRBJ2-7,TGTGCCAGCAGCGCGAGGGGGGCAGGAACCTCCTACGAGCAGTACTTC,CASSARGAGTSYEQYF
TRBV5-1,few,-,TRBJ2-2,TGCGCCAGCAGCCCCCAGGGGGGCACCGGGGAGCTGTTTTTT,CASSPQGGTGELFF
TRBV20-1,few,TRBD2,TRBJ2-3,TGCAGTGCTTGGGGGACTAGCGGCGCTGTAGGCACAGATACGCAGTATTTT,CSAWGTSGAVGTDTQYF
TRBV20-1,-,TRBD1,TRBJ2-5,TGCAGGGCGACAGGGGGTGCTCAAGAGACCCAGTACTTC,CRATGGAQETQYF
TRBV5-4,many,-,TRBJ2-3,TGTGCCAGCAGCTTGGTGGGGGGGCTTGCAGATACGCAGTATTTT,CASSLVGGLADTQYF
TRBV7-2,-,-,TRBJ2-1,TGTGCCAGCAGCTTAGCTCCCGGCAATTACAATGAGCAGTTCTTC,CASSLAPGNYNEQFF
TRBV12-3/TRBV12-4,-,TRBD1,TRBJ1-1,TGTGCCAGCAGTCCGACAGGGCAGAACACTGAAGCTTTCTTT,CASSPTGQNTEAFF
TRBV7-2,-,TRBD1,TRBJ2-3,TGTGCCAGCAGCTTAAGACGGACAGGGGGAGATACGCAGTATTTT,CASSLRRTGGDTQYF
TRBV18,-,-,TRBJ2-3,TGTGCCAGCTGCCGCCTAGGTCCCACAGATACGCAGTATTTT,CASCRLGPTDTQYF
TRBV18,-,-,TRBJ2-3,TGTGCCAGCTCACCAACCGGGACCCGGGGAGATACGCAGTATTTT,CASSPTGTRGDTQYF
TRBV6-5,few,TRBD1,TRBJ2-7,TGTGCCAGCAGTTACTCGCGACAGGGATCCTACGAGCAGTACTTC,CASSYSRQGSYEQYF
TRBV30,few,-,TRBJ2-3,TGTGCCTGGAGTGGAGGGCGCACAGATACGCAGTATTTT,CAWSGGRTDTQYF
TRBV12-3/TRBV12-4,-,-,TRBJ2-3,TGTGCCAGCAGCTACCTCGGCGGTATCACAGATACGCAGTATTTT,CASSYLGGITDTQYF
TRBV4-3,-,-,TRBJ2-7,TGCGCCAGCAGCCATGACCACAGGGCCCTAGTCCCCTACGAGCAGTACTTC,CASSHDHRALVPYEQYF
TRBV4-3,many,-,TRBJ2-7,TGCGCCAGCAGCCAAGACCACAGGCTGGGAGCCGAGCAGTACTTC,CASSQDHRLGAEQYF
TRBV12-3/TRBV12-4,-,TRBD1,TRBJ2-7,TGTGCCAGCAGTTCTAGACAGGGGGCTGACGAGCAGTACTTC,CASSSRQGADEQYF
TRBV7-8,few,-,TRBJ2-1,TGTGCCAGCAGCCGGGACTCCAGGTATGGTGAGCAGTTCTTC,CASSRDSRYGEQFF
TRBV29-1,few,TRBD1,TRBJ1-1,TGCAGCGCCCGGACAGGGGGTGAAGCTTTCTTT,CSARTGGEAFF
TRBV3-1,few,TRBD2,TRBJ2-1,TGTGCCAGCAGCCCGGGACTAGCCCTCTACAATGAGCAGTTCTTC,CASSPGLALYNEQFF
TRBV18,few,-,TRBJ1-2,TGTGCCAGCTCACCACCGGTTTCGAGAAACTATGGCTACACCTTC,CASSPPVSRNYGYTF
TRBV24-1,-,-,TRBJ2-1,TGTGCCACCAGTGAACTGAATTTCTACAATGAGCAGTTCTTC,CATSELNFYNEQFF
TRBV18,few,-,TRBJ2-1,TGTGCCAGCTCACCATTCAATGAGCAGTTCTTC,CASSPFNEQFF
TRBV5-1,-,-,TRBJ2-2,TGCGCCAGCAGCCCGGACCCTCGGGACACCGGGGAGCTGTTTTTT,CASSPDPRDTGELFF
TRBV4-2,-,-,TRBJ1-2,TGTGCCAGCAGCCACGCCGGACCGCCGACCCCTGGCTACACCTTC,CASSHAGPPTPGYTF
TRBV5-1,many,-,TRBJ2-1,TGCGCCAGCAGCTATAGTACAGGATCCTACAATGAGCAGTTCTTC,CASSYSTGSYNEQFF
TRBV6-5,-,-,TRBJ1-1,TGTGCCAGCAGTTATCTCCGCAGGGGAGACACTGAAGCTTTCTTT,CASSYLRRGDTEAFF